Listed below are T cell receptor beta chains from one sample, sequenced in a study of blood T cell repertoires in COVID-19. Assay used: immunoSEQ multiplex PCR; TCRdb lists only in-frame clones, some missing. This sample has 120,000 to 150,000 clones, with around nine tenths found just once. The sample consisted of peripheral blood. Receptors originate from a human donor in a cohort sampled during active COVID-19. The CDR3 runs from the conserved cysteine through the conserved F or W. D genes are given only for firm matches. Clone size, where shown, is once, few, many, or a class for clones that have expanded.

clone_size,j_call,d_call,v_call,cdr3_nt,cdr3_aa
.,TRBJ1-4,TRBD1,TRBV29-1,TGCAGCGTTCTGACAGGGCAAGGTGAAAAACTGTTTTTT,CSVLTGQGEKLFF
.,TRBJ1-2,.,TRBV20-1,TGCAGTGCTAGTTCGGTTAACTATGGCTACACCTTC,CSASSVNYGYTF
.,TRBJ1-5,.,TRBV18,TGTGCCAGCTCGCCGCAGGGGACCGGCAATCAGCCCCAGCATTTT,CASSPQGTGNQPQHF
.,TRBJ2-6,.,TRBV4-3,TGCGCCAGCAGCCAAGTTTTTGGGAGCTCTGGGGCCAACGTCCTGACTTTC,CASSQVFGSSGANVLTF
.,TRBJ1-5,.,TRBV21-1,TGTGCCAGCAGCCGGGAAGCGCGTCGCAATCAGCCCCAGCATTTT,CASSREARRNQPQHF
few,TRBJ1-6,.,TRBV30,TGTGCCTGGAGTGAGTTCCAGTATAATTCACCCCTCCACTTT,CAWSEFQYNSPLHF
.,TRBJ2-3,TRBD1,TRBV7-3,TGTGCCAGCAGCGCCACCTCAGGGGGCGCAGATACGCAGTATTTT,CASSATSGGADTQYF
.,TRBJ2-1,TRBD1,TRBV19,TGTGCCAGTAGCGGACAGGGGCCCTCAGAGCAGTTCTTC,CASSGQGPSEQFF
.,TRBJ1-2,.,TRBV28,TGTGCCAGCAGTTTACCTCCCAGCTATGGCTACACCTTC,CASSLPPSYGYTF
.,TRBJ2-1,TRBD1,TRBV18,TGTGCCAGCTCCCGACAGGGGCAGGGGCCCAATGAGCAGTTCTTC,CASSRQGQGPNEQFF
.,TRBJ2-3,TRBD2,TRBV7-8,TGTGCCAGCAGCTCTGGACTAGCGGGAATCACAGATACGCAGTATTTT,CASSSGLAGITDTQYF
once,TRBJ2-1,TRBD2,TRBV9,TGTGCCAGCAGCCAAGACTGGGGAGGGTCCTACAATGAGCAGTTCTTC,CASSQDWGGSYNEQFF
.,TRBJ1-1,.,TRBV6-5,TGTGCCAGCAGTTATTTCGGGAACACTGAAGCTTTCTTT,CASSYFGNTEAFF
.,TRBJ2-1,.,TRBV30,TGTGCCTGGAGCGTAACAGGGTTGGGGTACAATGAGCAGTTCTTC,CAWSVTGLGYNEQFF
.,TRBJ2-1,.,TRBV6-6,TGTGCCAGCTCCGGGAGCTACAATGAGCAGTTCTTC,CASSGSYNEQFF
.,TRBJ2-3,.,TRBV7-8,TGTGCCAGCAGCAGACACGGGACACCCGGCACAGATACGCAGTATTTT,CASSRHGTPGTDTQYF
many,TRBJ2-5,TRBD1,TRBV7-9,TGTGCCAGCAGCTTAGCGCAGACAGGGGATGAGACCCAGTACTTC,CASSLAQTGDETQYF
.,TRBJ2-7,.,TRBV5-1,TGCGCCAGCTCAATAAGCGGATACGAGCAGTACTTC,CASSISGYEQYF
.,TRBJ2-1,.,TRBV5-4,TGTGCCAGCAGAACCGGGGAGGCCTACAATGAGCAGTTCTTC,CASRTGEAYNEQFF
.,TRBJ1-6,TRBD1,TRBV19,TGTGCCAGTAGTCCTCAAGGGGGACAGGGCAATTCACCCCTCCACTTT,CASSPQGGQGNSPLHF
.,TRBJ2-5,.,TRBV19,TGTGCCAGTAGTGTGGCTAGAGGTGAGACCCAGTACTTC,CASSVARGETQYF
.,TRBJ2-5,TRBD2,TRBV5-4,TGTGCCAGCAGCACCGGGACTAGCGGGAGTGGAGGAGAGACCCAGTACTTC,CASSTGTSGSGGETQYF
.,TRBJ1-6,.,TRBV20-1,TGCAGTGCTCAGGACTGGTCACCCCTCCACTTT,CSAQDWSPLHF
.,TRBJ2-1,TRBD2,TRBV28,TGTGCCAGCAGCCGGACTAGCGGGGGGCCTGATGAGCAGTTCTTC,CASSRTSGGPDEQFF
.,TRBJ1-6,.,TRBV19,TGTGCCAGTAGTATAGTTGGGGACTACCTCTATAATTCACCCCTCCACTTT,CASSIVGDYLYNSPLHF
.,TRBJ1-1,TRBD1,TRBV30,TGTGCCTGGATCCAACAGGGGGCTGCTGAAGCTTTCTTT,CAWIQQGAAEAFF
.,TRBJ2-5,TRBD1,TRBV28,TGTGCCAGCGCCCCGAGTTTCCTACGACAGGGGGGGACCCAGTACTTC,CASAPSFLRQGGTQYF
once,TRBJ1-1,TRBD1,TRBV30,TGTGCCTGGTCTCCCGGGACAGTAACCTTTGAAGCTTTCTTT,CAWSPGTVTFEAFF
.,TRBJ2-1,.,TRBV7-2,TGTGCCAGCAGCTTAGCTGGGGGCGCAAGCTCCTACAATGAGCAGTTCTTC,CASSLAGGASSYNEQFF
.,TRBJ2-1,TRBD2,TRBV7-2,TGTGCCAGCAGCTTACGGATAGCGGGGGGGTTAGGGGATGAGCAGTTCTTC,CASSLRIAGGLGDEQFF
once,TRBJ2-1,.,TRBV10-2,TGCGCCAGCAGTGATCCTTCGGTGACCTACAATGAGCAGTTCTTC,CASSDPSVTYNEQFF
.,TRBJ1-1,TRBD1,TRBV30,TGTGCCTGGAGTTTCGGGACAGCGAACACTGAAGCTTTCTTT,CAWSFGTANTEAFF
few,TRBJ2-2,.,TRBV10-1,TGCGCCAGATGGGGGACTGGACCCCCCGGGGAGCTGTTTTTT,CARWGTGPPGELFF